This TCR beta chain was recorded in a study of blood T cell repertoires in COVID-19 (dated by TCRdb to 2020 to 2021). About the study as a whole: Collaborator samples came from the United States, Italy and Spain and covered acute and convalescent phases of COVID-19. The dataset comprised deeply sampled blood TCRbeta repertoires from subjects exposed to, actively infected with, or recovered from COVID-19. Sample metadata almost always included a de-identified subject ID, COVID-19 status, age in years and sex. Where HLA class I and class II types were available, the types were taken from metadata supplied by the sample provider, not from assay-based typing. The material from the prospective study consisted of cDNA or gDNA derived from T cells, B-cell-depleted T cells, or PBMCs. The repertoires were made available in a free public database intended to serve as a resource for research on the immune response to SARS-CoV-2. The samples were drawn from the first 160 participants of the ongoing ImmuneRACE study and from more than 1,000 subjects provided by 6 global collaborators.

Broad study findings and their caveats: The amount of clinical and demographic metadata varied by source and participant and was provided uncurated.

Worth noting for this clone: The clone's antigen remains unknown. No qualities accompany the bases; no much larger clone lies one base away.

The immunoSEQ Assay, a bias-controlled multiplex PCR, was used to amplify TCRbeta CDR3 regions from genomic DNA. The paper's processing steps were these. The number of nucleated cells in each sample was estimated from the amplification of reference gene primers within the assay. Sequence reads were collapsed and filtered to measure the absolute abundance of every unique TCRbeta CDR3 rearrangement. For each sample, productive Simpson clonality was calculated as the square root of Simpson's diversity index over productive rearrangements. As stored in TCRdb, this immuneACCESS dataset retains in-frame rearrangements with V and J assigned. A fraction of the clones does not appear; measured against another copy, unresolved V genes explain less than half of the discrepancy, and the remainder lacks a known reason. That table supplies the V and J calls and clone size; D and trimming were determined from the DNA. Recorded for this sample are around 130,000 clones; roughly 81% of them occurred a single time. The top ten clones comprise 3% to 4% of the sample.

Trimming removed 1 base from V and 2 bases from J; the gene matches leave 7 bases unexplained. From its cysteine to its phenylalanine, the CDR3 spans 16 amino acids. The sequence is cut down to CDR3 DNA, 48 bases in frame from base 1. Sequences KGHSH (CDR1) and LQKENI (CDR2) are obtained from the germline V gene. In the prospective study, participants were roughly 18 to 95 years old, resided in about two dozen geographic areas of the United States, and were enrolled through a virtual design. To assign participants to cohorts, the prospective study relied on clinical history that participants themselves reported in a screening survey and a study questionnaire. In the prospective study, whole blood, serum and a nasopharyngeal or oropharyngeal swab were collected from each participant by mobile phlebotomists. Additional blood draws and questionnaires over an approximately 2-month period could optionally be provided by prospective study participants. Prospective study blood samples were shipped either frozen or at room temperature before DNA extraction.

The source is a woman in her forties or fifties with acute COVID-19. The V and J genes are TRBV18 and TRBJ2-7; 8 nucleotides in the junction match TRBD2. The sequencing sample was made of PBMCs or T cells enriched from blood (not recorded which). The DNA is TGTGCCAGCTCACCACTAGTAGCTAGCGGGCCCTACGAGCAGTACTTC. It codes for CASSPLVASGPYEQYF.